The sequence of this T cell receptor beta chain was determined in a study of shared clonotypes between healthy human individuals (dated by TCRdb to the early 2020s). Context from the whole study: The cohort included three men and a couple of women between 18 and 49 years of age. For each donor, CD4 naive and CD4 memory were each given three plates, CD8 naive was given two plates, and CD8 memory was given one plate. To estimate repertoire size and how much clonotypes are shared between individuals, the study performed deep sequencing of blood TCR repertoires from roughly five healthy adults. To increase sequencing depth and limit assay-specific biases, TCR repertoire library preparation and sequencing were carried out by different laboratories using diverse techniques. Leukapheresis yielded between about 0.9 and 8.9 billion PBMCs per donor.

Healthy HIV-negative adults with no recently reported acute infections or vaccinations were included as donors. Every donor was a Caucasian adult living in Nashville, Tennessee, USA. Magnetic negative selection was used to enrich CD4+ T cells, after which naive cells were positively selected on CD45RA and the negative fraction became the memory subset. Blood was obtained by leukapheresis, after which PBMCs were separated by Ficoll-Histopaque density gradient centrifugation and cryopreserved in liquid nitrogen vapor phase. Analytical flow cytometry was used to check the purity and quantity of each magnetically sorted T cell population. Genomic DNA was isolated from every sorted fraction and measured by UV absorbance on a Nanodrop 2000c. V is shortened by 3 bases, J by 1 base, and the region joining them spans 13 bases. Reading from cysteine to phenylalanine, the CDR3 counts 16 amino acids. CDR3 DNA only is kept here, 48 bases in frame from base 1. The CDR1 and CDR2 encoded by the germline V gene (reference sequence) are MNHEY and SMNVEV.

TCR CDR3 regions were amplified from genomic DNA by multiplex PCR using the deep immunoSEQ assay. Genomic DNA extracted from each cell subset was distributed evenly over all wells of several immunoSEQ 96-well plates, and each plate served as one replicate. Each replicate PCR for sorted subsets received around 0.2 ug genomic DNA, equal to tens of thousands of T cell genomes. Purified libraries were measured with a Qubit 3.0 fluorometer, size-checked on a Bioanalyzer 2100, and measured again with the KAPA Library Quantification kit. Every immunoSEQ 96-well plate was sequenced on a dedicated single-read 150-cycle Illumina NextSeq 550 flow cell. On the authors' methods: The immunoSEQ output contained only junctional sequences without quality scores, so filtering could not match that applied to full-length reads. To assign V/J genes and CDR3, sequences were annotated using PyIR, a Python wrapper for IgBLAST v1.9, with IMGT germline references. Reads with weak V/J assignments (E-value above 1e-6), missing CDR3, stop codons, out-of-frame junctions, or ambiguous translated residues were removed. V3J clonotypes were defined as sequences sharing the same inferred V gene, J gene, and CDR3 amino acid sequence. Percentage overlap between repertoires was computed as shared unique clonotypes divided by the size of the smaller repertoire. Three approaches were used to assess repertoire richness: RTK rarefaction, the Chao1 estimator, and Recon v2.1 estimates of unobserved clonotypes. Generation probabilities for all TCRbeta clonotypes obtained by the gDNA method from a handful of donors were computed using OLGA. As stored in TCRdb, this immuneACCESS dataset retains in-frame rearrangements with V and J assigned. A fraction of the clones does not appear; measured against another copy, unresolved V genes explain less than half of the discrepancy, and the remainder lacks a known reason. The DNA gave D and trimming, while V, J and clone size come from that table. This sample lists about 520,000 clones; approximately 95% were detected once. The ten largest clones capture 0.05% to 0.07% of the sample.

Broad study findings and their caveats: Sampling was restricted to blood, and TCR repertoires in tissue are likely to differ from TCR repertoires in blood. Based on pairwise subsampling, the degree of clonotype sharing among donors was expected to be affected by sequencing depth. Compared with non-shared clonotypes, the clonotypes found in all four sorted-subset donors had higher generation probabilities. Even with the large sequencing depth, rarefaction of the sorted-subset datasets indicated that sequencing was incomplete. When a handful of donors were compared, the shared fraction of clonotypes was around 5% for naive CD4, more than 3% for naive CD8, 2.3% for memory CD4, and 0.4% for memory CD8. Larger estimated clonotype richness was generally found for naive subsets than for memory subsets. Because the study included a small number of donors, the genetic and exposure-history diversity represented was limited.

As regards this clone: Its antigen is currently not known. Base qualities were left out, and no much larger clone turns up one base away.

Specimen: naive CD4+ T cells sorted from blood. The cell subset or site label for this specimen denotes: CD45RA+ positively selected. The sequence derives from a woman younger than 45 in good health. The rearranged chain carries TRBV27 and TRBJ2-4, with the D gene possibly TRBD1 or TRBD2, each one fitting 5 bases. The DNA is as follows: TGTGCCAGCAGTTTGACAGCCTGGGGGGCCAAAAACATTCAGTACTTC. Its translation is CASSLTAWGAKNIQYF.